One sample yielded the 26 T cell receptor beta chains listed below, sequenced in a study of T-cell reconstitution after alpha-beta-depleted transplantation in children (dated by TCRdb to 2016 to 2018). The library was made by PCR. Sequencing was performed on an Illumina HiSeq 2500. Molecular barcoding was employed in the preparation of TCR libraries, with unique molecular identifiers being used to normalize TCRbeta repertoire quantification. TCRdb reworked the public reads: Q25 trimming with fastp, MiXCR clone assembly, productive beta chains retained. Entries are consolidated by CDR3 protein sequence, retaining the most common genes and DNA. Recorded for this sample are about 350,000 distinct CDR3 sequences; 15% to 20% of them occurred a single time. The ten largest make up just over 40% of the sample. The treatment or condition label for this specimen denotes: allogeneic hematopoietic cell transplantation with graft depleted of TCRalphabeta T cells and CD19 B cells.

The material was PBMCs, mostly from graft donor cells, obtained 360 days after TCRalphabeta/CD19-depleted stem cell transplant. The receptors were gathered from a male patient aged 2-15 years who had a stem cell transplant for acute lymphoblastic leukemia, so the T cells may come from the graft donor.

This clonotype was recorded a few times. The chain carries TRBV28 and TRBJ2-2; the D gene is possibly TRBD1 (6 bases). The CDR3 spans 18 residues. In germline, CDR1 is MDHEN, CDR2 SYDVKM. The V end was cut by 2 bases, the J end by 4 bases, with 20 bases between. The CDR3 spells CASSLTQKQGWSTGELFF. The CDR3, as DNA: TGTGCCAGCAGTTTAACCCAAAAACAGGGATGGAGCACCGGGGAGCTGTTTTTT.

This clonotype has just a few counts. The rearrangement uses TRBV12-3 or TRBV12-4 and TRBJ2-1; D unresolved. This CDR3 is built from 15 residues. Trimming stripped 5 bases from V and 6 bases from J, with 17 bases between. The CDR3 nucleotides are TGTGCCAGCAGTCCGCCGGGCCTCCCGACCAATGAGCAGTTCTTC. It codes for CASSPPGLPTNEQFF.

Here the CDR3 reads CASSQEVLAGFTGELFF. For the CDR3, the DNA is TGCGCCAGCAGCCAAGAGGTACTAGCGGGATTCACCGGGGAGCTGTTTTTT. This chain joins TRBV4-3 and TRBJ2-2, with 10 nucleotides matching TRBD2. V lost 0 bases, J lost 4 bases, and 5 bases stayed unmatched. Germline V gene lookup returns CDR1 LGHNA and CDR2 YSLEER. The CDR3 covers 17 residues.

CDR3 in DNA: TGTGCCAGCAGCCCGGGACAGCCTCGGGAAAAACTGTTTTTT. Encoded protein: CASSPGQPREKLFF. J is TRBJ1-4 and V is TRBV12-3 or TRBV12-4; 7 bases are a match to TRBD1. The CDR3 consists of 14 residues. V lost 6 bases and J lost 8; bases outside the gene matches: 9.

This clonotype was detected many times. The V gene is TRBV29-1, the J gene TRBJ1-3; no definite D call. CDR3 length equals 13 residues. V was pared by 4 bases and J by 2 bases, with 9 bases between. Germline V gene sequence: CDR1 SQVTM, CDR2 ANQGSEA. CDR3 sequence (DNA): TGCAGCGTTGGAGAAAGGGCTGGAAACACCATATATTTT. Amino acids: CSVGERAGNTIYF.

This clonotype has a handful of counts. The chain combines TRBV4-2 with TRBJ2-3, with D uncertain. V lost 1 base, J lost 0 bases, and 8 bases lay in between. This CDR3 comprises 15 residues. The germline V gene encodes CDR1 LGHNA and CDR2 YNFKEQ. The CDR3 bases are TGTGCCAGCAGCCAAGGGATGATAAGCACAGATACGCAGTATTTT. This gives the protein CASSQGMISTDTQYF.

This clonotype was observed once. This rearrangement joins TRBV30 to TRBJ2-7, with D perhaps matching TRBD2 (6 bases). Trimming cost V 5 bases and J 5 bases, with 7 bases left between them. The CDR3 loop spans 10 amino acids. The germline CDR1 and CDR2 sequences are GTSNPN and SVGIG (reference sequence). Here the CDR3 DNA reads TGTGCCTGGGGCGGGGACGAGCAGTACTTC. Translated, it gives CAWGGDEQYF.

The J gene is TRBJ1-2, the V gene TRBV10-3, with 8 nucleotides matching TRBD1. Germline V lookup: CDR1 ENHRY, CDR2 SYGVKD. CDR3 size: 17 residues. With V trimmed by 7 bases and J by 4 bases, 17 bases remained unmatched. The CDR3 coding sequence is TGTGCCATCAATGTGGGCGGCAGGGGGCAAACGAGCTATGGCTACACCTTC. It codes for CAINVGGRGQTSYGYTF.

This rearrangement joins TRBV9 to TRBJ2-3, with D possibly being TRBD1 or TRBD2 (6 bases each). Trimming took 3 bases from V and 2 from J, leaving 10 bases between them. CDR1 and CDR2 from the germline V gene are SGDLS and YYNGEE. The CDR3 spans 14 residues. The CDR3: CASSAGGPTDTQYF. Here the CDR3 DNA reads TGTGCCAGCAGCGCCGGGGGCCCCACAGATACGCAGTATTTT.

In regard to this clonotype: A much bigger clone sits one base away, suggesting this may be a read error. The chain employs TRBV28 and TRBJ2-7; a possible D gene is TRBD1 (5 bases). Germline V gives CDR1 MDHEN, CDR2 SYDVKM. There are 13 residues in the CDR3. The CDR3 sequence: CASSLTGAYEQCF. The CDR3 DNA sequence: TGTGCCAGCAGTTTAACAGGAGCCTACGAGCAGTGCTTC.

V gene TRBV5-6 combines with J gene TRBJ2-3, with TRBD2 matching over 7 bases. CDR1 SGHDT and CDR2 YYEEEE come from the germline V gene. This CDR3 region has 17 residues. With V trimmed by 3 bases and J by 2 bases, 12 bases remained unmatched. CDR3 bases: TGTGCCAGCAGCTCCTTCGACCTTGCGGGAGACACAGATACGCAGTATTTT. As protein: CASSSFDLAGDTDTQYF.

This clonotype came up a few times. V is TRBV20-1 and J is TRBJ2-1, with D perhaps TRBD2 (5 bases). V was clipped by 2 bases and J by 2 bases, with 7 bases between them. The CDR3 spans 13 residues. Germline V lookup: CDR1 DFQATT, CDR2 SNEGSKA (reference sequence). This CDR3 is CSARHGAYNEQFF. The CDR3 bases are TGCAGTGCTAGACACGGGGCCTACAATGAGCAGTTCTTC.

This clonotype was observed a few times. The chain uses TRBV7-9 and TRBJ2-7, with TRBD2 as a possible D gene (6 bases). The CDR3 contains 15 residues. In germline, CDR1 is SEHNR, CDR2 FQNEAQ (reference sequence). Trimming took off 3 bases at V and 6 bases at J, with 18 bases between the two ends. CDR3 amino acids: CASSFDGVRAGEQYF. The CDR3, as DNA: TGTGCCAGCAGCTTCGACGGAGTCAGAGCGGGCGAGCAGTACTTC.

V and J are TRBV7-9 and TRBJ2-5, with D tentatively TRBD2 (5 bases). Germline CDR1 and CDR2: SEHNR and FQNEAQ (reference sequence). The CDR3 is 11 residues long. The germline V and J ends were trimmed by 3 bases and 10 bases, with 9 bases remaining between them. DNA for the CDR3: TGTGCCAGCAGCTTTGACGGAGGCCAGTACTTC. It encodes CASSFDGGQYF.

The chain recombines TRBV20-1 with TRBJ2-5; 10 positions match TRBD1. The CDR3 loop spans 14 amino acids. CDR1 and CDR2 (germline): DFQATT, SNEGSKA (reference sequence). The V gene end was trimmed by 4 bases and the J gene end by 5 bases; junction bases not matched to a gene: 7. In DNA form, the CDR3 reads TGCAGTGCTACCGCTCGGGACAGGGGTGAGACCCAGTACTTC. Translating gives CSATARDRGETQYF.

In its sample, this clonotype was seen many times. The rearrangement joins TRBV7-6 to TRBJ2-1; 8 nucleotides line up with TRBD2. The CDR3 sequence is 16 residues long. Germline lookup yields CDR1 SGHVS and CDR2 FNYEAQ. After removal of 1 base from V and 9 bases from J, the junction contained 11 bases not matched to a gene. The DNA of the CDR3 is TGTGCCAGCAGCTTAGTATCTCTTAGCGGGAATCCTGAGCAGTTCTTC. It codes for CASSLVSLSGNPEQFF.

The chain joins TRBV4-1 to TRBJ1-6; D call uncertain. CDR1 and CDR2 from the germline V gene are MGHRA and YSYEKL. This CDR3 contains 16 residues. V lost 4 bases and J 7 bases, leaving 17 bases between the germline ends. CDR3 sequence reads: CASSPLTDYRNSPLHF. The CDR3 region has the DNA TGCGCCAGCAGCCCCCTGACCGATTATAGGAATTCACCCCTCCACTTT.

The rearrangement links TRBV11-1 to TRBJ2-5; 10 bases are a match to TRBD1. CDR1 and CDR2 (germline): SGHAT, FQDESV (reference sequence). The CDR3 covers 17 residues. Germline trimming cut 5 bases from V and 3 bases from J; bases unmatched to any gene: 12. The CDR3 here is CASSTDRGRPTKETQYF. Here the CDR3 DNA reads TGTGCCAGCAGCACTGACAGGGGGCGCCCCACCAAAGAGACCCAGTACTTC. Together with reference TRBV11-1 and TRBJ2-5, the CDR3 gives the full variable domain: EAEVAQSPRYKITEKSQAVAFWCDPISGHATLYWYRQILGQGPELLVQFQDESVVDDSQLPKDRFSAERLKGVDSTLKIQPAELGDSAMYLCASSTDRGRPTKETQYFGPGTRLLVL.

In this sample, this clonotype turned up a few times. J is TRBJ2-7 and V is TRBV12-3 or TRBV12-4; possible D gene TRBD2, 5 bases. The CDR3 length is 17 residues. With 0 bases removed from V and 1 base from J, the gap between germline ends came to 16 bases. CDR3 bases: TGTGCCAGCAGTTTAGCCCGGAGGAGCGTACATTCCTACGAGCAGTACTTC. It translates to CASSLARRSVHSYEQYF.

This clonotype has ten or more counts. CDR3 sequence reads: CAISNPGQDSEKLFF. The CDR3 DNA is TGTGCCATCAGCAACCCGGGACAGGATTCGGAAAAACTGTTTTTT. This chain connects TRBV10-3 to TRBJ1-4, with TRBD1 matching over 8 bases. The CDR3 consists of 15 residues. The V gene's germline CDR1 is ENHRY and CDR2 SYGVKD. Losses at the gene ends were 6 bases for V and 8 bases for J; bases not matched to a gene: 11.

In this sample, this clonotype turned up many times. The J gene is TRBJ2-1, the V gene TRBV12-3 or TRBV12-4; 12 bases align to TRBD2. The CDR3 covers 15 residues. V gave up 0 bases and J gave up 13 bases; unmatched junction bases: 7. The CDR3 nucleotides are TGTGCCAGCAGTTTAGCGCGACTAGCGGGAGTTGGACAGTTCTTC. Amino acids: CASSLARLAGVGQFF.

This clonotype has at least ten counts. The V gene is TRBV15, the J gene TRBJ2-3; D ambiguous. Germline V gene lookup returns CDR1 LNHNV and CDR2 YYDKDF (reference sequence). V was trimmed by 0 bases and J by 1 base, leaving 5 bases between them. The CDR3 is 14 residues long. The CDR3 reads CATSRDGGTDTQYF. The CDR3 nucleotides read TGTGCCACCAGCAGAGATGGGGGCACAGATACGCAGTATTTT.

A few counts support this clonotype. The CDR3 sequence: CASGGKPGTSWYNEQFF. CDR3 DNA: TGTGCCAGCGGGGGTAAACCCGGGACTAGCTGGTACAATGAGCAGTTCTTC. The rearrangement links TRBV7-8 to TRBJ2-1; TRBD2 matches at 9 bases. Germline V CDR1 and CDR2: SGHVS, FQNEAQ. This CDR3 has 17 amino acids. After removal of 8 bases from V and 4 bases from J, the junction contained 15 bases not matched to a gene.

This clonotype appeared a single time. At one of its ends the junction is not consistent with the germline gene, which may arise from a read error. The rearrangement uses TRBV4-1 and TRBJ1-1; 7 bases agree with TRBD1. The CDR3 contains 15 residues. Germline CDR1 and CDR2: MGHRA and YSYEKL. The CDR3 coding sequence is TGCGCCAGCAGCCATCCCCCGACAGGGAACACTGAATCTTTCTTT. Its protein product is CASSHPPTGNTESFF.

A single count supports this clonotype. V gene TRBV6-2 or TRBV6-3 combines with J gene TRBJ2-3, with D uncertain. Trimming pared 7 bases from V and 0 bases from J, leaving 14 bases between. Per the germline V gene, CDR1 is MNHEY and CDR2 is SVGEGT. The CDR3 is 15 residues long. The CDR3 here is CASTARVISTDTQYF. CDR3 bases: TGTGCCAGCACTGCTCGCGTTATAAGCACAGATACGCAGTATTTT.

V usage is TRBV3-1 and J usage is TRBJ2-7; TRBD1 agrees at 9 bases. The CDR3 extends over 14 amino acids. From germline, CDR1 is LGHDT and CDR2 YNNKEL (reference sequence). With V trimmed by 4 bases and J by 6 bases, 7 bases remained unmatched. The CDR3 reads CASSRDRGSGEQYF. The CDR3 coding sequence is TGTGCCAGCAGCCGCGACAGGGGGTCTGGCGAGCAGTACTTC.